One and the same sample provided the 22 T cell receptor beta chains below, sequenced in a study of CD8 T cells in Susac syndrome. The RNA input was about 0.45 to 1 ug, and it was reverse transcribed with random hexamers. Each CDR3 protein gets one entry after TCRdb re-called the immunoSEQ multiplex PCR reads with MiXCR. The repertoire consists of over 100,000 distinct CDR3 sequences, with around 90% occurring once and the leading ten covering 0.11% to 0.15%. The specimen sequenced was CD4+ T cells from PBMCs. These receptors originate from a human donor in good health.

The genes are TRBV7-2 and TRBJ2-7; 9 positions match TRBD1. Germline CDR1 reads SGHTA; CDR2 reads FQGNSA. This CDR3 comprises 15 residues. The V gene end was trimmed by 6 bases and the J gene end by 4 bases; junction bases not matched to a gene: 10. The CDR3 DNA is TGTGCCAGCAGGCAGGTGGACAGGGGATTTTACGAGCAGTACTTC. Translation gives CASRQVDRGFYEQYF.

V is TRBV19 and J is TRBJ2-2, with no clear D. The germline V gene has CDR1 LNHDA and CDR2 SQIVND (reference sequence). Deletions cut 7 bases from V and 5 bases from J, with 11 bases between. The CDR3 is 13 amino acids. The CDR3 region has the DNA TGTGCCAGTAAACCGGCGATAACCGGGGAGCTGTTTTTT. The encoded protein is CASKPAITGELFF.

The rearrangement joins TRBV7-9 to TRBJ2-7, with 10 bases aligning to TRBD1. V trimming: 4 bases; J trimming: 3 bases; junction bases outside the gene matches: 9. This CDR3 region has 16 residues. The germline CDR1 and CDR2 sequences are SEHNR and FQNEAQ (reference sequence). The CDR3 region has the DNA TGTGCCAGCAGCTCTACCGGGACAGGGGTATACTACGAGCAGTACTTC. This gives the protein CASSSTGTGVYYEQYF.

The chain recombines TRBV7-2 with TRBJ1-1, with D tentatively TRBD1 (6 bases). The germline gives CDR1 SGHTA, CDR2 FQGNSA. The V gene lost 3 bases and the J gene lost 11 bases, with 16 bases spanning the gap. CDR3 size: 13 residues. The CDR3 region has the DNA TGTGCCAGCAGCTTCCGGACAGCCCCTGGGGCTTTCTTT. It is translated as CASSFRTAPGAFF.

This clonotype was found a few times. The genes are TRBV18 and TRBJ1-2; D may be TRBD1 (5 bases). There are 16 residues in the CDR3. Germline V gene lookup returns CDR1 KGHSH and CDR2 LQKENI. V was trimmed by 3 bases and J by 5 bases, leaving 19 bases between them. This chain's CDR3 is CASSPTTNNGGYGYTF. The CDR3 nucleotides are TGTGCCAGCTCACCGACAACTAATAATGGGGGATATGGCTACACCTTC.

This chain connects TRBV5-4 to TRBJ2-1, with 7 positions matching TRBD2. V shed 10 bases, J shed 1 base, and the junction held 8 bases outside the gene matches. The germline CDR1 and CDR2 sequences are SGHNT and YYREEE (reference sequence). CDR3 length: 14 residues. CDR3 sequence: CAGSREVSYNEQFF. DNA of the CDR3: TGTGCCGGCTCCCGGGAGGTATCCTACAATGAGCAGTTCTTC.

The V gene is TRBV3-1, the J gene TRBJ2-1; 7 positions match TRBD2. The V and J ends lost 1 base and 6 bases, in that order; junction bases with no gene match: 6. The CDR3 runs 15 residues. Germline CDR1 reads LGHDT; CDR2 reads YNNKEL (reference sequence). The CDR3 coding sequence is TGTGCCAGCAGCCAAGGAGGACTAGAGACCAATGAGCAGTTCTTC. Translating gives CASSQGGLETNEQFF.

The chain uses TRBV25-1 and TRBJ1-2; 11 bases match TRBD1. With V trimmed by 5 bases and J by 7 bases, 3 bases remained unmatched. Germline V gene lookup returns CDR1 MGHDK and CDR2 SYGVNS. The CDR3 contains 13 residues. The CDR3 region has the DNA TGTGCCAGCAGTAGGACAGGGGGCAGTGGCTACACCTTC. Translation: CASSRTGGSGYTF.

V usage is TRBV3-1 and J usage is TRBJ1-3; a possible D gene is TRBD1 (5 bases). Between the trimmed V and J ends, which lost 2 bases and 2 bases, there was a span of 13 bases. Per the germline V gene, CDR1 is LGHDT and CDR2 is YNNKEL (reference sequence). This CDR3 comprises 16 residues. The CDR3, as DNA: TGTGCCAGCAGCCAATTGGGACTGGCGCCTGGAAACACCATATATTTT. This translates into CASSQLGLAPGNTIYF.

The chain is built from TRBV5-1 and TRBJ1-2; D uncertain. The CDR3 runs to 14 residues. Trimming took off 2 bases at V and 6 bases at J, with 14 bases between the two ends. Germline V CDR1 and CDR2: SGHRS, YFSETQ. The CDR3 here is CASSLKRSEHGYTF. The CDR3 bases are TGCGCCAGCAGCTTAAAACGGAGCGAGCATGGCTACACCTTC.

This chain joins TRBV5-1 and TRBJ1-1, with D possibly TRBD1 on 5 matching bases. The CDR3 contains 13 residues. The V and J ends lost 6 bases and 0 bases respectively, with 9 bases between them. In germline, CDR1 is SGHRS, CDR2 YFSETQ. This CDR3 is CASTGQLNTEAFF. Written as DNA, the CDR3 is TGCGCCAGCACCGGACAATTGAACACTGAAGCTTTCTTT.

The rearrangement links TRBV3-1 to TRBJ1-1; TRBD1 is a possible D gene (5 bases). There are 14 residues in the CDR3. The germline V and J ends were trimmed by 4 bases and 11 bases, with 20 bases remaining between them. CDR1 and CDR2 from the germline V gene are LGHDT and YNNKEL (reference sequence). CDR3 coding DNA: TGTGCCAGCAGCCTGGGCGAGGGACTGAAGTGGGCTTTCTTT. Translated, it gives CASSLGEGLKWAFF.

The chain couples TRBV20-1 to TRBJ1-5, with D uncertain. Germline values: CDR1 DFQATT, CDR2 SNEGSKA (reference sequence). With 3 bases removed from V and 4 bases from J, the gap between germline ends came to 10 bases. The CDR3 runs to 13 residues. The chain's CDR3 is CSASLAVNQPQHF. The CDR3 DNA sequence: TGCAGTGCTAGTCTGGCAGTTAATCAGCCCCAGCATTTT.

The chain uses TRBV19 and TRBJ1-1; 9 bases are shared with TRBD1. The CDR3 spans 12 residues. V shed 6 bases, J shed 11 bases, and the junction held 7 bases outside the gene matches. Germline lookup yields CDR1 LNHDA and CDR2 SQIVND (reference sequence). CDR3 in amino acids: CASSRTGGDAFF. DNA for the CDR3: TGTGCCAGTAGCCGTACAGGGGGCGATGCTTTCTTT.

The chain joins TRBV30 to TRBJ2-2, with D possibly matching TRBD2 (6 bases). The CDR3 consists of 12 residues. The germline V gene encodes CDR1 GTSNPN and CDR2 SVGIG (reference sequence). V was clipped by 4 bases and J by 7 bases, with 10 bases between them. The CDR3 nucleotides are TGTGCCTGGATGTCGGGGGTCGGGGAGCTGTTTTTT. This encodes CAWMSGVGELFF.

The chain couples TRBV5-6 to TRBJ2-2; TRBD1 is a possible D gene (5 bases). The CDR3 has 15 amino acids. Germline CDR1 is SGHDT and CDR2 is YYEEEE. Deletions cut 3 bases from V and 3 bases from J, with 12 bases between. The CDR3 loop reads CASSSVAGHTGELFF. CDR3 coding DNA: TGTGCCAGCAGCTCTGTAGCAGGGCACACCGGGGAGCTGTTTTTT.

CDR3 in amino acids: CSVDEAAYGYTF. DNA for the CDR3: TGCAGCGTTGATGAGGCTGCCTATGGCTACACCTTC. The chain carries TRBV29-1 and TRBJ1-2; no clear D gene. CDR1 is SQVTM and CDR2 is ANQGSEA in the germline V gene. V dropped 3 bases and J dropped 4 bases, with 9 bases sitting between them. CDR3 length: 12 residues.

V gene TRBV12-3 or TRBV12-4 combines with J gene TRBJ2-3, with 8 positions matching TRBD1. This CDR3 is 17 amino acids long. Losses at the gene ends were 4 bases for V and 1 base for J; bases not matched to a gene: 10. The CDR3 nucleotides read TGTGCCAGCAGTTCAGGGGGCGCGGTTTTTGGCACAGATACGCAGTATTTT. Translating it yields CASSSGGAVFGTDTQYF.

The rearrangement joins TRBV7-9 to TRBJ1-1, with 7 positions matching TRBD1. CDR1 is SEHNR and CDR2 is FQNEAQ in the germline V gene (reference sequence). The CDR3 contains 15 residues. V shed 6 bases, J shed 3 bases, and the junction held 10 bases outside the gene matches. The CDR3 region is CASSSLQGVDTEAFF. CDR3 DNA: TGTGCCAGCAGTTCACTTCAGGGGGTGGACACTGAAGCTTTCTTT.

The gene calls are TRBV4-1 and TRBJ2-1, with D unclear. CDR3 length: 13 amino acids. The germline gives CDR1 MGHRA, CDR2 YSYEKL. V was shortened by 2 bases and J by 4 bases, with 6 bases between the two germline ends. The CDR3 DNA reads TGCGCCAGCAGCCAAATGAGATACAATGAGCAGTTCTTC. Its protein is CASSQMRYNEQFF.

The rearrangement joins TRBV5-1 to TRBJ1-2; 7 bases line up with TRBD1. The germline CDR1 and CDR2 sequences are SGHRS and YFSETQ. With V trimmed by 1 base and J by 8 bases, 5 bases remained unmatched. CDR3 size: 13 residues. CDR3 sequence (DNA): TGCGCCAGCAGCTTGCCAGGGGGAGTGGGCTACACCTTC. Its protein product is CASSLPGGVGYTF.

The DNA for the CDR3 is TGTGCCAGCAGCTCGACACCCAGCACAGATACGCAGTATTTT. Its protein is CASSSTPSTDTQYF. The rearrangement links TRBV11-1 to TRBJ2-3; D is ambiguous. Germline loops: CDR1 SGHAT, CDR2 FQDESV (reference sequence). The CDR3 is 14 amino acids. V was clipped by 4 bases and J by 0 bases, with 8 bases between them.